The present T cell receptor (beta chain) was sequenced within a study of Tregs in tolerant kidney transplant recipients. The study, taken as a whole, reports: Findings come from small patient numbers and require larger validation.

The V segment lost 0 bases and the J segment 7 bases; nucleotides outside the gene matches: 10. Germline V lookup: CDR1 SGHTS, CDR2 YDEGEE. This CDR3 contains 16 residues. Turning to this clone: Its specificity is not known.

CD4+CD25+CD127- Tregs, CD4+CD25- non-Tregs, CD4 and CD8 cells were sorted. Assay used: immunoSEQ multiplex PCR; TCRdb lists only in-frame clones, some missing. The profile shows around 50,000 clones, 65% to 85% of them singletons. V gene TRBV5-8 combines with J gene TRBJ2-4; 7 positions agree with TRBD2. Sequences were obtained from CD4+ T cells from blood. The TCR sequence derives from a human donor in good health. CDR3 nucleotide sequence: TGTGCCAGCAGCTTGGCCCGTGCGGGAGTTGGGAACATTCAGTACTTC. This sequence encodes CASSLARAGVGNIQYF.